Given below is one T cell receptor (beta chain) in context. Isolated RNA was reverse transcribed into cDNA used as the sequencing template. Clones were sequenced by immunoSEQ multiplex PCR, and TCRdb holds only the in-frame ones, with some missing. The sample lists approximately 82,000 clones, about 51% occurring once. This sample is part of a study of CD8+ T cells in alopecia areata. Lesional scalp punch biopsies and peripheral blood were collected from alopecia areata patients. Germline trimming cut 7 bases from V and 3 bases from J; bases unmatched to any gene: 11. There are 17 residues in the CDR3. Germline V gives CDR1 SNHLY, CDR2 FYNNEI.

This TCR came from a human donor with alopecia areata. This chain uses TRBV2 with TRBJ2-7; the match to TRBD2 covers 14 bases. The sequenced material came from NKG2D-high CD8+ T cells sorted from blood. The DNA of the CDR3 is TGTGCCAGCACGGCCAGCGGACTAGCGGGAGGTTACTACGAGCAGTACTTC. Amino acid sequence: CASTASGLAGGYYEQYF.